This T cell receptor beta chain was sequenced for a study of Tregs in tolerant kidney transplant recipients. Overall study findings and caveats: Tolerant patients' donor-specific Tregs expanded beyond overall Tregs, suggesting antigen-driven growth. The most relevant donor-specific Treg TCRbeta repertoire apparently came from expansion with activated donor B cells.

In germline, CDR1 is SGHNT, CDR2 YYREEE (reference sequence). This CDR3 spans 15 amino acids. The assay was immunoSEQ multiplex PCR, and TCRdb's table has in-frame clones only and misses some. Its listing shows roughly 5,300 clones. Recipients received nonmyeloablative bone marrow transplants from related graft donors, with transient mixed chimerism. CD4+CD25+CD127- Tregs, CD4+CD25- non-Tregs, CD4 and CD8 cells were sorted. As regards this clone: What it binds is unknown. The sequence runs out 3 residues before the end of the CDR3; the remainder is reconstructed from the germline J gene.

The rearrangement joins TRBV5-4 to TRBJ1-2; 10 bases map to TRBD1. The sequence was collected from a human patient who received a combined kidney and bone marrow transplant. The graft donor may be the source of some T cells. This material consisted of CD4+ T cells from blood (PBMCs), taken around 14 months after the transplant. The DNA read from the CDR3 is TGTGCCAGCAGCCGTGAGGGACAGGGGTATGGCGGC. Encoded protein: CASSREGQGYGG. The whole CDR3 protein is CASSREGQGYGGYTF.